This T cell receptor (beta chain) was sequenced for a study of long-term antiretroviral therapy in people with HIV. Study context: Collection of the earliest samples took place about a decade ahead of the 2015 immediate-ART recommendation.

In the case of this clone: Its antigen is unknown.

This CDR3 has 13 residues. Germline V gives CDR1 GTSNPN, CDR2 SVGIG (reference sequence). Trimming pared 4 bases from V and 4 bases from J, leaving 11 bases between. Investigators performed immunoSEQ version v3.0 at survey level. Sequencing was performed with immunoSEQ multiplex PCR; in TCRdb, only in-frame clones are kept and a portion is missing. In the table there are 26,000 or so clones, just under 80% of which are singletons. Study results and limitations: Repertoires looked antigen-experienced, with only a slight naive shift after ART. Clones that expanded before ART (that is, prior to treatment) dominated the repertoire at all time points.

The sample consisted of unsorted PBMCs, taken 1.5 years before starting antiretroviral therapy. The receptor was derived from a man aged 18 to 29 with HIV. This sequence joins TRBV30 and TRBJ1-3, with D possibly TRBD1 on 6 matching bases. CDR3 in amino acids: CAWTPGAGNTIYF. CDR3 coding DNA: TGTGCCTGGACCCCGGGGGCAGGAAACACCATATATTTT. Filled out from reference TRBV30 and TRBJ1-3, the complete variable domain reads SQTIHQWPATLVQPVGSPLSLECTVEGTSNPNLYWYRQAAGRGLQLLFYSVGIGQISSEVPQNLSASRPQDRQFILSSKKLLLSDSGFYLCAWTPGAGNTIYFGEGSWLTVV.